This T cell receptor (beta chain) was retrieved from a study of blood T cell repertoires in COVID-19. Overall study context: Samples of COVID-19 (acute and convalescent) were obtained from the United States, Italy and Spain.

How the authors handled the data: It was from reference gene primer amplification that nucleated cell counts were estimated. The protocol was immunoSEQ multiplex PCR, while the TCRdb copy is restricted to in-frame clones and leaves out a portion. V and J calls and clone size come straight from that table; D and trimming were deduced from the DNA. The top ten clones hold around 10% of a sample with over 350,000 clones, 87% of them seen once. The length of the CDR3 is 15 residues. Trimming cost V 7 bases and J 1 base, with 16 bases left between them. Germline-derived CDR1 and CDR2 are LNHDA and SQIVND (reference sequence).

V is TRBV19 and J is TRBJ1-2, with a tentative D call TRBD1 (6 bases). Material for sequencing was PBMCs or T cells enriched from blood (not recorded which). This clonotype was obtained from a woman aged 45-60 years who had recovered from COVID-19. Here the CDR3 reads CASKDQGILNYGYTF. CDR3 sequence (DNA): TGTGCCAGTAAAGATCAGGGGATCCTTAACTATGGCTACACCTTC.